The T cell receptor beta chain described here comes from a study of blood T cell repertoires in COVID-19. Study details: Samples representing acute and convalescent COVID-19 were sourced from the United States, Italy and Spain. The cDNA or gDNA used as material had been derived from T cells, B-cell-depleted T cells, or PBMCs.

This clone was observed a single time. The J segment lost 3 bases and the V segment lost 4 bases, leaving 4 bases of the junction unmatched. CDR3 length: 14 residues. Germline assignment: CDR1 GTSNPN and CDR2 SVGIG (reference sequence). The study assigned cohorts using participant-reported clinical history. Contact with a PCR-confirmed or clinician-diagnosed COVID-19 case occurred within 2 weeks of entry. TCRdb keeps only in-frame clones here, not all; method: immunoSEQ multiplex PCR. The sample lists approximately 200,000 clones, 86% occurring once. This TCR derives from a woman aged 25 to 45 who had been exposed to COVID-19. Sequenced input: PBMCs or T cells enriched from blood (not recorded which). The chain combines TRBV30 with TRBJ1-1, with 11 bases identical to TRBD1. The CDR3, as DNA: TGTGCCTGGAACCCGGGACAGGGGGACACTGAAGCTTTCTTT. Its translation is CAWNPGQGDTEAFF.